The 22 T cell receptor beta chains presented below share a single source sample, sequenced in a study of blood T cell repertoires in COVID-19. Generated by immunoSEQ multiplex PCR, the TCRdb table keeps only in-frame clones and is missing some. The sample yields 80,000 to 95,000 clones, around nine tenths seen once. What was sequenced was peripheral blood. The receptors were sampled from an older woman with acute or convalescent COVID-19.

The CDR3 bases are TGTGCCAGCCTACGGGGGGCCGGACTCCCATATGGCTACACCTTC. Translating it yields CASLRGAGLPYGYTF. This rearrangement joins TRBV28 to TRBJ1-2; the D gene is possibly TRBD1 (6 bases). The length of the CDR3 is 15 residues. Germline CDR1 is MDHEN and CDR2 is SYDVKM. The V end was cut by 8 bases, the J end by 5 bases, with 21 bases between.

This clone was seen only once. V gene TRBV3-1 (or the pseudogene TRBV3-2) combines with J gene TRBJ1-1; D not certain. The CDR3 spans 14 residues. Germline V gene sequence: CDR1 LGHDT, CDR2 YNNKEL (reference sequence). Deletions cut 7 bases from V and 0 bases from J, with 12 bases between. CDR3 in DNA: TGTGCCAGCAACACTAACAACTTGAACACTGAAGCTTTCTTT. Amino acid sequence: CASNTNNLNTEAFF.

The CDR3 DNA follows: TGTGCCAGCAGTTTGAGACAGGGGGCCTACGAGCAGTACTTC. Amino acids: CASSLRQGAYEQYF. The genes are TRBV27 and TRBJ2-7, with 9 positions matching TRBD1. The CDR3 is 14 amino acids. In germline, CDR1 is MNHEY, CDR2 SMNVEV (reference sequence). Trimming removed 3 bases from V and 2 bases from J; junction bases left unmatched: 2.

The rearrangement joins TRBV10-2 to TRBJ1-1; TRBD1 matches 8 bases. Germline-derived CDR1 and CDR2 are WSHSY and SAAADI. The CDR3 contains 14 residues. With V trimmed by 2 bases and J by 7 bases, 6 bases remained unmatched. The CDR3: CASSETRGRGEAFF. The CDR3 nucleotides read TGCGCCAGCAGTGAGACCAGGGGGCGAGGTGAAGCTTTCTTT.

V and J are TRBV6-2 or TRBV6-3 and TRBJ2-6, with 11 bases matching TRBD2. Germline CDR1 MNHEY, CDR2 SVGEGT. V shed 4 bases and J 1 base; nucleotides not matched to a gene: 12. The length of the CDR3 is 20 residues. The CDR3 region is CASSSSTSGLADSGANVLTF. The CDR3 nucleotides read TGTGCCAGCAGTTCTAGCACATCGGGACTAGCGGATTCTGGGGCCAACGTCCTGACTTTC.

This clone was detected a few times. The chain recombines TRBV5-1 with TRBJ1-1; TRBD1 might be the D (5 bases). This CDR3 contains 13 residues. V was cut by 1 base and J by 1 base, with 5 bases left in between. Germline V gives CDR1 SGHRS, CDR2 YFSETQ. The CDR3 coding sequence is TGCGCCAGCAGCTTGCAGGGGAACACTGAAGCTTTCTTT. The encoded protein is CASSLQGNTEAFF.

The chain uses TRBV7-8 and TRBJ1-2, with 8 bases identical to TRBD1. V was pared by 1 base and J by 4 bases, with 5 bases of the junction left unmatched. CDR3 length equals 15 residues. Looked up from germline, CDR1 is SGHVS and CDR2 is FQNEAQ. CDR3 residues: CASSLGRGRGYGYTF. The CDR3 DNA sequence: TGTGCCAGCAGCTTAGGCAGGGGGCGCGGCTATGGCTACACCTTC.

The V gene is TRBV30, the J gene TRBJ1-2; 8 bases map to TRBD1. Germline V gene data show CDR1 as GTSNPN and CDR2 as SVGIG (reference sequence). Germline trimming cut 3 bases from V and 8 bases from J; bases unmatched to any gene: 5. There are 12 residues in the CDR3. The CDR3 DNA is TGTGCCTGGAGGCTTACAGGGGGAGGCTACACCTTC. Encoded protein: CAWRLTGGGYTF.

The V gene is TRBV18, the J gene TRBJ1-1; weak D call: TRBD1 (6 bases). The CDR3 is 15 residues long. V dropped 0 bases and J dropped 4 bases, with 12 bases sitting between them. Looked up from germline, CDR1 is KGHSH and CDR2 is LQKENI. CDR3 residues: CASSPPTGIPTEAFF. As DNA, the CDR3 is TGTGCCAGCTCACCACCGACAGGCATCCCCACTGAAGCTTTCTTT. Full variable domain (remainder filled in from reference TRBV18 and TRBJ1-1): NAGVMQNPRHLVRRRGQEARLRCSPMKGHSHVYWYRQLPEEGLKFMVYLQKENIIDESGMPKERFSAEFPKEGPSILRIQQVVRGDSAAYFCASSPPTGIPTEAFFGQGTRLTVV.

The chain is built from TRBV2 and TRBJ1-2, with unresolved D. Trimming took 7 bases from V and 8 from J, leaving 11 bases between them. CDR1 is SNHLY and CDR2 is FYNNEI in the germline V gene. This CDR3 has 11 amino acids. In nucleotides, the CDR3 is TGTGCCAGCAAGAGGGTCCACGGCTACACCTTC. It specifies CASKRVHGYTF. Full variable domain (missing parts from reference TRBV2 and TRBJ1-2): EPEVTQTPSHQVTQMGQEVILRCVPISNHLYFYWYRQILGQKVEFLVSFYNNEISEKSEIFDDQFSVERPDGSNFTLKIRSTKLEDSAMYFCASKRVHGYTFGSGTRLTVV.

This chain joins TRBV4-2 and TRBJ2-7; D possibly corresponds to TRBD1 (7 bases). The CDR3 totals 16 residues. The germline gives CDR1 LGHNA, CDR2 YNFKEQ. V was pared by 1 base and J by 4 bases, with 17 bases between. CDR3 in amino acids: CASSQAPTRGAYEQYF. The CDR3 nucleotides read TGTGCCAGCAGCCAAGCCCCCACCAGGGGGGCATACGAGCAGTACTTC.

The chain employs TRBV24-1 and TRBJ2-2; D is ambiguous. The ends were cut back, 1 base at V and 3 bases at J, with 14 bases in the middle. The CDR3 has 17 amino acids. Germline loops: CDR1 KGHDR, CDR2 SFDVKD. This CDR3 reads CATSDFPLLEDTGELFF. DNA of the CDR3: TGTGCCACCAGTGATTTCCCCCTCTTAGAGGACACCGGGGAGCTGTTTTTT.

The CDR3 spells CASSPGQGVSTDTQYF. The CDR3 bases are TGTGCCAGCTCGCCCGGACAGGGAGTAAGCACAGATACGCAGTATTTT. V usage is TRBV18 and J usage is TRBJ2-3; 8 bases match TRBD1. With V trimmed by 6 bases and J by 0 bases, 8 bases remained unmatched. The CDR3 runs to 16 residues. The V gene's germline CDR1 is KGHSH and CDR2 LQKENI.

The V call is TRBV24-1, the J call TRBJ2-1; maybe TRBD1 (6 bases). This CDR3 is built from 15 residues. The V end was cut by 2 bases, the J end by 3 bases, with 10 bases between. Per the germline V gene, CDR1 is KGHDR and CDR2 is SFDVKD. The CDR3 here is CATSDSRTVYNEQFF. DNA of the CDR3: TGTGCCACCAGTGATTCCCGGACAGTCTACAATGAGCAGTTCTTC.

The rearrangement links TRBV7-2 to TRBJ1-6; D possibly corresponds to TRBD1 (6 bases). From germline, CDR1 is SGHTA and CDR2 FQGNSA. The CDR3 length is 17 residues. Deletions cut 2 bases from V and 0 bases from J, with 11 bases between. This chain's CDR3 is CASSLRGSSSYNSPLHF. CDR3 in DNA: TGTGCCAGCAGCTTAAGGGGGTCCAGCTCCTATAATTCACCCCTCCACTTT.

The chain combines TRBV21-1 with TRBJ2-5; TRBD2 reflects the table's D call only, with no check against the DNA. TRBV21-1 is a pseudogene. This CDR3 is built from 9 residues. This chain's CDR3 is CATEETQYF. The CDR3 DNA sequence: TGTGCCACGGAGGAGACCCAGTACTTC.

The chain recombines TRBV4-2 with TRBJ2-7, with D hard to call. The V end lost 2 bases, the J end lost 6 bases, and 17 bases lay between the germline ends. The length of the CDR3 is 15 residues. Per germline, CDR1 LGHNA and CDR2 YNFKEQ. CDR3 sequence: CASSQHEASSSEQYF. The CDR3 DNA follows: TGTGCCAGCAGCCAACACGAGGCTTCCTCTAGCGAGCAGTACTTC.

This rearrangement joins TRBV6-5 to TRBJ1-6; 7 nucleotides line up with TRBD1. CDR3 length: 14 amino acids. Germline CDR1 reads MNHEY; CDR2 reads SVGAGI. V lost 8 bases and J lost 5; bases outside the gene matches: 6. CDR3 protein: CASHDTGDNSPLHF. DNA for the CDR3: TGTGCCAGCCACGACACAGGGGATAATTCACCCCTCCACTTT.

For this clone: One end of the junction is discordant with germline, which a read error may explain. The CDR3 nucleotides are TGTGCCTGGAACGAAGGACAGGGCCTATTC. This codes for CAWNEGQGLF. The chain is built from TRBV30 and TRBJ1-2, with 8 bases lining up with TRBD1. The CDR3 has 10 amino acids. The V gene's germline CDR1 is GTSNPN and CDR2 SVGIG (reference sequence).

This clone has a handful of counts. CDR3 sequence: CATSEPGQYSNQPQHF. The CDR3 region has the DNA TGTGCCACCAGTGAACCGGGACAATATAGCAATCAGCCCCAGCATTTT. The chain couples TRBV24-1 to TRBJ1-5; D perhaps matches TRBD1 (6 bases). CDR3 size: 16 residues. Germline CDR1 is KGHDR and CDR2 is SFDVKD. V dropped 4 bases and J dropped 0 bases, with 12 bases sitting between them.

This clone occurred a few times. This chain uses TRBV20-1 with TRBJ2-2; possible D gene TRBD1, 5 bases. From germline, CDR1 is DFQATT and CDR2 SNEGSKA (reference sequence). CDR3 length: 15 residues. V gave up 3 bases and J gave up 0 bases, with 11 bases separating them. The CDR3 region is CSASFGRANTGELFF. CDR3 DNA sequence: TGCAGTGCTAGTTTTGGCAGGGCGAACACCGGGGAGCTGTTTTTT.

The chain is built from TRBV5-4 and TRBJ2-2; 15 nucleotides agree with TRBD2. CDR3 size: 20 residues. The trim removed 4 bases at V and 2 bases at J, leaving 12 bases unmatched. Germline values: CDR1 SGHNT, CDR2 YYREEE (reference sequence). For the CDR3, the DNA is TGTGCCAGCAGCCCCCTCTGGACTAGCGGGAGGGGCCTTAACACCGGGGAGCTGTTTTTT. Translated, it gives CASSPLWTSGRGLNTGELFF.